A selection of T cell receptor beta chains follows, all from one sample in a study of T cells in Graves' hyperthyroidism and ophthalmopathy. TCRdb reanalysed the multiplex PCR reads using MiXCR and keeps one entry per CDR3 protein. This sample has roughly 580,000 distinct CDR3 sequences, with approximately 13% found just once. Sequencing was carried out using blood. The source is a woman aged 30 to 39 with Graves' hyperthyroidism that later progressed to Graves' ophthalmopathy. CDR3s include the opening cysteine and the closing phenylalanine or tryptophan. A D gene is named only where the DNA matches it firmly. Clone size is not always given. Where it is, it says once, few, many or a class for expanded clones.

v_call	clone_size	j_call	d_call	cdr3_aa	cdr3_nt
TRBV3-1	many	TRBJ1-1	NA	CASKTPGLANTEAFF	TGTGCCAGTAAAACCCCGGGGCTCGCTAACACTGAAGCTTTCTTT
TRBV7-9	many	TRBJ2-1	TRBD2	CASSLVPAGGQVEQFF	TGTGCCAGCAGCTTAGTTCCAGCGGGAGGGCAGGTTGAGCAGTTCTTC
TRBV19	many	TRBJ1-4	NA	CASSIRRGEKLFF	TGTGCCAGTAGTATACGACGGGGTGAAAAACTGTTTTTT
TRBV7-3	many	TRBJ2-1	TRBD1	CASSSTGGSLNEQFF	TGTGCCAGCAGCTCAACAGGGGGCTCTTTGAATGAGCAGTTCTTC
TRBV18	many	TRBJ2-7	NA	CASSQRIDLYEQYF	TGTGCCAGCTCCCAACGGATCGACCTCTACGAGCAGTACTTC
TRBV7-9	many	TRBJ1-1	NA	CASSSFGTNTEAFF	TGTGCCAGCAGCTCCTTCGGCACGAACACTGAAGCTTTCTTT
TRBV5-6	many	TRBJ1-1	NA	CASSPPGQMNTEAFF	TGTGCCAGCTCACCACCAGGACAAATGAACACTGAAGCTTTCTTT
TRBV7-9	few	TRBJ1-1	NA	CASSSPERNTEAFF	TGTGCCAGCAGCTCGCCCGAGAGGAACACTGAAGCTTTCTTT
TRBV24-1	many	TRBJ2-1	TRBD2	CATSVMTSGAYNEQFF	TGTGCCACCAGTGTCATGACTAGCGGGGCATACAATGAGCAGTTCTTC
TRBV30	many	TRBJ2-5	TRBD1	CAWSVVYGTGRETQYF	TGTGCCTGGAGTGTGGTATACGGGACAGGGAGAGAGACCCAGTACTTC
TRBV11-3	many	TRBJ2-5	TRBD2	CAIGLAGVRGETQYF	TGTGCCATAGGACTAGCGGGAGTCAGGGGAGAGACCCAGTACTTC
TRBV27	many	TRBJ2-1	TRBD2	CASASGVSYNEQFF	TGTGCCAGCGCTAGCGGAGTGAGTTACAATGAGCAGTTCTTC
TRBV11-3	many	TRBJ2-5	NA	CASSVDRVQETQYF	TGTGCCAGCAGCGTCGACAGAGTTCAAGAGACCCAGTACTTC
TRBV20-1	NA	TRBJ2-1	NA	CSARASTRVYNEQFF	TGCAGTGCTAGAGCCTCGACTCGCGTATACAATGAGCAATTCTTC
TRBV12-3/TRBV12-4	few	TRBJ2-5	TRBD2	CASSFNGAGEETQYF	TGTGCCAGCAGTTTTAACGGAGCGGGAGAAGAGACCCAGTACTTC
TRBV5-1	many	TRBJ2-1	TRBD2	CASSLLAGGWPEQFF	TGCGCCAGCAGCTTACTAGCGGGAGGGTGGCCTGAGCAGTTCTTC
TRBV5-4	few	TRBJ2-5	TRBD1	CASSTRQGTQETQYF	TGTGCCAGCAGCACAAGACAGGGAACGCAAGAGACCCAGTACTTC
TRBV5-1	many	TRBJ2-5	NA	CASSLMREETQYF	TGCGCCAGCAGCTTGATGCGAGAAGAGACCCAGTACTTC
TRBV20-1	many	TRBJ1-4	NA	CSAFNREGEKLFF	TGCAGTGCTTTTAACAGGGAGGGTGAAAAACTGTTTTTT
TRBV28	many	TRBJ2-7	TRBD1	CASSSGTGGYEQYF	TGTGCCAGCAGTTCCGGGACAGGGGGTTACGAGCAGTACTTC
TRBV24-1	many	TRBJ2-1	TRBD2	CATSDHTSGSGNEQFF	TGTGCCACCAGTGACCATACTAGCGGGAGTGGCAATGAGCAGTTCTTC
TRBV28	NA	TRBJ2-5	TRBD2	CASSPTGTSVRETQYF	TGTGCCAGCAGCCCAACCGGGACTAGCGTCCGGGAGACCCAGTACTTC
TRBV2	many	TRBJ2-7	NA	CASGRTVYEQYF	TGTGCCAGCGGGAGAACGGTCTACGAGCAGTACTTC
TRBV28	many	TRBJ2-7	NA	CASSSSWEQYF	TGTGCCAGCAGCTCAAGCTGGGAGCAGTACTTC
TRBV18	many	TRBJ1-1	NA	CASSEGRNTEAFF	TGTGCCAGCTCAGAGGGCCGGAACACTGAAGCTTTCTTT
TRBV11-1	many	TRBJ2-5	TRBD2	CASSSSSGSNQETQYF	TGTGCCAGCAGCTCTTCTAGCGGGAGTAACCAAGAGACCCAGTACTTC
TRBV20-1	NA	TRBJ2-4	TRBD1	CSAEGQEAKNIQYF	TGCAGTGCTGAAGGACAGGAGGCCAAAAACATTCAGTACTTC
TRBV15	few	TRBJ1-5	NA	CATSKQGLLQPQHF	TGTGCCACCAGCAAACAGGGTTTACTTCAGCCCCAGCATTTT
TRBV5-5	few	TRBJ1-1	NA	CASISNRVLNTEAFF	TGTGCCAGCATCTCAAACAGGGTCCTGAACACTGAAGCTTTCTTT
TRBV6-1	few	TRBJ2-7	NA	CASRNLMGDEQYF	TGTGCCAGCAGGAACCTTATGGGAGACGAGCAGTACTTC
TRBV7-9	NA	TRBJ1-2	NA	CASSPSLPGGRSNYGYTF	TGTGCCAGCAGCCCGAGTCTCCCAGGCGGACGGAGTAACTATGGCTACACCTTC
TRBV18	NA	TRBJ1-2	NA	CASSPRLDLALYGYTF	TGTGCCAGCTCACCTAGACTGGACCTGGCCCTCTATGGCTACACCTTC
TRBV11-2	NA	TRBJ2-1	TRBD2	CASSLNSGRVSYNEQFF	TGTGCCAGCAGCCTCAATAGCGGGAGGGTGTCCTACAATGAGCAGTTCTTC
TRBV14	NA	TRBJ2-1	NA	CASSQFGEQFF	TGTGCCAGCAGCCAATTTGGTGAGCAGTTCTTC
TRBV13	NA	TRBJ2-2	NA	CASSLNPNTGELFF	TGTGCCAGCAGCTTAAACCCGAACACCGGGGAGCTGTTTTTT
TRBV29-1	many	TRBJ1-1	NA	CSVGPGGGTEAFF	TGCAGCGTTGGACCAGGAGGGGGAACTGAAGCTTTCTTT
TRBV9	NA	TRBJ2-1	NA	CASSVGFQDTVAGNEQFF	TGTGCCAGCAGCGTAGGGTTTCAGGACACAGTAGCAGGCAATGAGCAGTTCTTC